This T cell receptor (beta chain) was captured in a study of tumor and adjacent non-tumor tissue in lung cancer. General study findings and limits: Tumor tissue had significantly higher TCR diversity than normal lung. Top 100 clones took a larger repertoire share in normal lung.

Worth noting for this clonotype: No antigen is known for it.

This sample's RNA came from whole unsorted tissue. This non-tumor lung sample came from over 3 cm beyond the tumor edge. Chemotherapy-naive patients with new lung cancer underwent thoracic surgery in China, August–late 2014. TCRbeta libraries were built with three rounds of nested PCR, modified from ARM-PCR. TCRdb analysed the multiplex PCR reads with MiXCR anew, one entry per CDR3 protein. Counted here are tens of thousands of distinct CDR3 sequences, 64% occurring once; the ten biggest clones make up 30%. CDR1 DFQATT and CDR2 SNEGSKA come from the germline V gene (reference sequence). The CDR3 consists of 14 residues. V dropped 0 bases and J dropped 1 base, with 10 bases sitting between them.

Sequencing was carried out using distant non-tumor lung tissue. This chain uses TRBV20-1 with TRBJ2-7, with no clear D. The receptor was derived from a woman aged 70-85 years with non-small cell lung cancer. The CDR3 nucleotides read TGCAGTGCTAGAGATTACTCGAGGTCCTACGAGCAGTACTTC. Encoded protein: CSARDYSRSYEQYF.